This TCR beta chain is from a study of blood T cell repertoires in COVID-19. This clone has more than one count but fewer than ten. Only in-frame clones appear in the TCRdb table, and some are missing; sequencing was by immunoSEQ multiplex PCR. The sample lists approximately 94,000 clones, roughly 80% occurring once. The sequence was obtained from a man between 65 and 85 years old with active or convalescent COVID-19. The specimen was peripheral blood.

The DNA of the CDR3 is TGTGCCAGCAGCTTAGAAGGGACTACGATCTCTGGGGCCAACGTCCTGACTTTC. This gives the protein CASSLEGTTISGANVLTF. The genes are TRBV11-3 and TRBJ2-6; 7 bases are shared with TRBD2. The CDR3 runs to 18 residues. Germline V lookup: CDR1 SGHNT, CDR2 YENEEA. The ends lost 0 bases at V and 0 bases at J; junction bases unmatched: 5.